Each of the 19 T cell receptor beta chains below was sequenced from the same sample in a study of T-cell memory formation after mild COVID-19. MiXCR was run by TCRdb on the 5' RACE reads, yielding one entry per CDR3 protein. The table lists fewer than 200,000 distinct CDR3 sequences, 15% to 20% of them singletons, with roughly 4.3% in the top ten. Sequencing was carried out using PBMCs or a T cell subset sorted from them (not recorded which). These TCRs come from a man aged 18-30 years who had mild COVID-19 (a few samples of this study predate the infection). Cell type and time point are not known.

This clonotype appeared a few times. This chain joins TRBV5-1 and TRBJ2-6; D remains ambiguous. V lost 0 bases, J lost 4 bases, and 5 bases lay in between. The CDR3 totals 14 residues. Germline lookup yields CDR1 SGHRS and CDR2 YFSETQ. The CDR3 spells CASSLVYGANVLTF. The CDR3 nucleotides are TGCGCCAGCAGCTTGGTATACGGGGCCAACGTCCTGACTTTC.

The rearrangement joins TRBV19 to TRBJ1-5; no definite D call. The CDR3 covers 13 residues. Looked up from germline, CDR1 is LNHDA and CDR2 is SQIVND (reference sequence). The V gene lost 3 bases and the J gene lost 4 bases, with 7 bases spanning the gap. The CDR3 sequence: CASSIDKNQPQHF. The CDR3 DNA is TGTGCCAGTAGTATCGACAAAAATCAGCCCCAGCATTTT.

There are a few counts of this clonotype. The chain couples TRBV9 to TRBJ2-3, with D possibly called TRBD1 or TRBD2 (5 bases each). V was clipped by 4 bases and J by 0 bases, with 15 bases between them. The CDR3 runs to 16 residues. The germline gives CDR1 SGDLS, CDR2 YYNGEE. CDR3 loop: CASSTRGLGSTDTQYF. CDR3 bases: TGTGCCAGCAGCACGAGGGGTCTGGGGAGCACAGATACGCAGTATTTT.

The table lists this clonotype with a few counts. The V and J genes are TRBV5-4 and TRBJ1-2; possible D gene TRBD1, 5 bases. This CDR3 has 15 residues. CDR1 is SGHNT and CDR2 is YYREEE in the germline V gene (reference sequence). Trimming pared 4 bases from V and 4 bases from J, leaving 17 bases between. CDR3 bases: TGTGCCAGCAGCCCGGACCGGACACTTTTCTATGGCTACACCTTC. The encoded protein is CASSPDRTLFYGYTF.

This clonotype was detected a few times. The chain couples TRBV12-3 or TRBV12-4 to TRBJ2-2, with 10 bases matching TRBD2. After removal of 6 bases from V and 6 bases from J, the junction contained 10 bases not matched to a gene. The CDR3 runs to 16 residues. The DNA of the CDR3 is TGTGCCAGCAGAGGGCCCGGGACTAGCGCATCCGGGGAGCTGTTTTTT. Protein: CASRGPGTSASGELFF.

CDR3 sequence reads: CASARALSTDTQYF. The CDR3 DNA is TGTGCCTCAGCGAGGGCTCTTAGCACAGATACGCAGTATTTT. V usage is TRBV7-8 and J usage is TRBJ2-3; D perhaps matches TRBD2 (5 bases). CDR1 is SGHVS, CDR2 FQNEAQ, per germline. The CDR3 sequence is 14 residues long. Trimming took 11 bases from V and 0 from J, leaving 15 bases between them.

CDR3 protein: CASSQVRVGTGGEKLFF. The CDR3 DNA reads TGCGCCAGCAGCCAAGTAAGAGTCGGGACAGGGGGTGAAAAACTGTTTTTT. The chain is built from TRBV4-1 and TRBJ1-4, with 11 bases aligning to TRBD1. The germline CDR1 and CDR2 sequences are MGHRA and YSYEKL. Germline trimming cut 1 base from V and 7 bases from J; bases unmatched to any gene: 8. The CDR3 totals 17 residues.

CDR3 in DNA: TGTGCCAGCAGTTACTCTATGGGGGAGCTGTTTTTT. Amino acids: CASSYSMGELFF. This chain links TRBV6-6 with TRBJ2-2; D uncertain. The CDR3 length is 12 residues. The germline V and J ends were trimmed by 0 bases and 8 bases, with 4 bases remaining between them. Germline-derived CDR1 and CDR2 are MNHNY and SVGAGI (reference sequence).

This CDR3 is CSGGGVGGTDTQYF. The CDR3, as DNA: TGCAGCGGAGGTGGCGTCGGTGGCACAGATACGCAGTATTTT. The chain links TRBV29-1 to TRBJ2-3; D not certain. Trimming took 7 bases from V and 1 from J, leaving 15 bases between them. The CDR3 runs 14 residues. Germline values: CDR1 SQVTM, CDR2 ANQGSEA.

This clonotype has just a few counts. The rearrangement links TRBV7-3 to TRBJ2-3; 12 nucleotides match TRBD2. Losses at the gene ends were 5 bases for V and 6 bases for J; bases not matched to a gene: 6. This CDR3 is built from 15 residues. Germline V CDR1 and CDR2: SGHTA, FQGTGA. CDR3: CASSPSGGAPDTQYF. In DNA form, the CDR3 reads TGTGCCAGCAGCCCTAGCGGGGGGGCACCCGATACGCAGTATTTT.

The rearrangement uses TRBV20-1 and TRBJ2-3; 11 nucleotides match TRBD2. CDR1 and CDR2 (germline): DFQATT, SNEGSKA (reference sequence). The trim removed 3 bases at V and 5 bases at J, leaving 16 bases unmatched. CDR3 length equals 18 residues. DNA for the CDR3: TGCAGTGCTAGCCCCCGGGGTAGCGGGGGGGTCCGTGAAGATACGCAGTATTTT. It is translated as CSASPRGSGGVREDTQYF.

A few counts support this clonotype. J is TRBJ1-6 and V is TRBV20-1, with D maybe TRBD1 (6 bases). Per germline, CDR1 DFQATT and CDR2 SNEGSKA (reference sequence). The CDR3 has 17 residues. The V end was cut by 0 bases, the J end by 2 bases, with 14 bases between. The chain's CDR3 is CSARDLRGSTYNSPLHF. In DNA, the CDR3 is TGCAGTGCTAGAGATCTCAGGGGAAGCACCTATAATTCACCCCTCCACTTT.

This clonotype came up many times. V usage is TRBV5-1 and J usage is TRBJ1-5; tentatively, D is TRBD1 (5 bases). In germline, CDR1 is SGHRS, CDR2 YFSETQ. The CDR3 has 15 residues. Trimming removed 3 bases at V and 0 bases at J, with 10 bases between. CDR3 region: CASSSDGGSNQPQHF. In DNA, the CDR3 is TGCGCCAGCAGCTCGGATGGGGGTAGCAATCAGCCCCAGCATTTT.

This clonotype was seen more than once but under ten times. The J gene is TRBJ2-2, the V gene TRBV5-1; D possibly uses TRBD1 or TRBD2 (5 bases each). The length of the CDR3 is 15 residues. Germline lookup yields CDR1 SGHRS and CDR2 YFSETQ. V gave up 0 bases and J gave up 7 bases, with 13 bases separating them. CDR3 sequence reads: CASSLDEGLYGELFF. CDR3 coding DNA: TGCGCCAGCAGCTTGGACGAGGGGCTGTACGGGGAGCTGTTTTTT.

The table lists this clonotype with a few counts. V usage is TRBV7-9 and J usage is TRBJ1-1; TRBD1 agrees at 7 bases. The CDR3 is made up of 15 amino acids. Germline V lookup: CDR1 SEHNR, CDR2 FQNEAQ (reference sequence). V lost 3 bases, J lost 1 base, and 5 bases stayed unmatched. The CDR3 sequence is CASSLGRTGNTEAFF. In nucleotides, the CDR3 is TGTGCCAGCAGCTTGGGGAGGACAGGGAACACTGAAGCTTTCTTT.

V is TRBV12-3 or TRBV12-4 and J is TRBJ2-2, with D perhaps matching TRBD2 (6 bases). The CDR3 is 13 residues long. Trimming took 8 bases from V and 6 from J, leaving 13 bases between them. The chain's CDR3 is CASRLPGAGELFF. CDR3 nucleotide sequence: TGTGCCAGCCGCCTCCCGGGGGCCGGGGAGCTGTTTTTT.

CDR3 DNA sequence: TGTGCCAGCACGAGAGGGCCAGGGGGTTCGACCGGGGAGCTGTTTTTT. Protein sequence: CASTRGPGGSTGELFF. The rearrangement links TRBV12-3 or TRBV12-4 to TRBJ2-2; the match to TRBD1 covers 7 bases. With 7 bases clipped from V and 5 bases from J, the junction kept 13 bases outside the gene matches. The CDR3 totals 16 residues.

V is TRBV6-5 and J is TRBJ2-3, with D perhaps TRBD2 (5 bases). V lost 6 bases and J lost 7, with 17 bases in between. The CDR3 covers 14 residues. Germline V gene lookup returns CDR1 MNHEY and CDR2 SVGAGI. This CDR3 reads CASSSGSPGNTQYF. CDR3 nucleotide sequence: TGTGCCAGCAGCTCCGGCTCGCCGGGGAATACGCAGTATTTT.

This clonotype was seen only a few times. The CDR3 sequence: CASSLTGQLNQPQHF. DNA for the CDR3: TGTGCCAGCAGCTTAACGGGGCAGCTAAATCAGCCCCAGCATTTT. This chain connects TRBV7-9 to TRBJ1-5; D perhaps matches TRBD1 (5 bases). Germline V CDR1 and CDR2: SEHNR, FQNEAQ (reference sequence). With 2 bases removed from V and 4 bases from J, the gap between germline ends came to 12 bases. The CDR3 contains 15 residues.